The clone carrying this TCR beta chain turned up a few times. These data are taken from a study of blood T cell repertoires in COVID-19. In the study overall: Sites across the United States, Italy and Spain contributed samples from acute and convalescent COVID-19. The cDNA or gDNA used as material had been derived from T cells, B-cell-depleted T cells, or PBMCs.

In the authors' methods: By means of reference gene primer amplification, nucleated cell counts were estimated. Assay: immunoSEQ multiplex PCR; the TCRdb copy retains only in-frame clones and omits some. The V and J calls and clone size were taken over from that table, and D and trimming were inferred from the DNA. The repertoire includes about 480,000 clones, roughly 88% of them detected once, and 1.8% sits in the top ten. Everyone who took part was roughly 18 to 89 years old, and they came from fewer than 25 US areas. This CDR3 is 16 amino acids long. In germline, CDR1 is SEHNR, CDR2 FQNEAQ (reference sequence). Germline trimming cut 5 bases from V and 4 bases from J; bases unmatched to any gene: 11.

The gene calls are TRBV7-9 and TRBJ1-1, with 9 bases fitting TRBD1. The clonotype originates from a middle-aged woman who had recovered from COVID-19. Sequencing was done on a sample of PBMCs or T cells enriched from blood (not recorded which). The CDR3 DNA reads as TGTGCCAGCAGCATGGAACCGGGACAGGGACCCACTGAAGCTTTCTTT. Translating gives CASSMEPGQGPTEAFF. Complete variable domain (other parts from reference TRBV7-9 and TRBJ1-1): DTGVSQNPRHKITKRGQNVTFRCDPISEHNRLYWYRQTLGQGPEFLTYFQNEAQLEKSRLLSDRFSAERPKGSFSTLEIQRTEQGDSAMYLCASSMEPGQGPTEAFFGQGTRLTVV.